This T cell receptor beta chain was sequenced for a study of blood T cell repertoires in COVID-19. Study overall: Samples came from the United States, Italy and Spain, spanning acute and convalescent COVID-19. The cDNA or gDNA used as material had been derived from T cells, B-cell-depleted T cells, or PBMCs.

The J segment lost 3 bases and the V segment lost 3 bases, leaving 10 bases of the junction unmatched. Germline CDR1 and CDR2: SGHDT and YYEEEE. The length of the CDR3 is 17 residues. The Seattle site enrolled patients during active infection and followed them longitudinally. The authors' processing: Reference gene primer amplification in the assay estimated nucleated cell counts. Profiling relied on immunoSEQ multiplex PCR, and the TCRdb table lists in-frame clones only, not all of them. V and J calls and clone size are copied from that table; D and trimming were computed from the DNA. The data hold 180,000 or so clones, with about 83% observed a single time.

The TCR comes from a person aged 65-85 years with COVID-19, enrolled during active disease. Input material: peripheral blood. V is TRBV5-6 and J is TRBJ2-7; 12 bases align to TRBD2. CDR3 sequence: CASSWITGLAGGYEQYF. CDR3 bases: TGTGCCAGCAGCTGGATTACGGGACTAGCGGGCGGCTACGAGCAGTACTTC.